This T cell receptor beta chain was retrieved from a study of radiation and T cells in renal cell carcinoma. V was cut by 7 bases and J by 3 bases, with 8 bases left in between. CDR3 length equals 12 residues. CDR1 is SEHNR, CDR2 FQNEAQ, per germline (reference sequence). The time point is: blood 4 weeks post-SBRT, at nephrectomy. Treatment reported: 15 Gy SBRT to primary tumor, nephrectomy 4 weeks later. Produced via immunoSEQ multiplex PCR; TCRdb's table is partial and in-frame only. The sample has 40,000 to 45,000 clones, around four fifths seen once; the top ten hold about 26%. The sequenced sample was blood, obtained from a patient whose treatment included radiotherapy and nephrectomy. This receptor was obtained from a woman between 65 and 79 years old with renal cell carcinoma. The gene calls are TRBV7-9 and TRBJ2-3; TRBD1 might be the D (6 bases). The CDR3 protein is CASNRETDTQYF. Written as DNA, the CDR3 is TGTGCCAGCAACAGGGAGACAGATACGCAGTATTTT.